The clone carrying this T cell receptor (beta chain) came up a few times. From germline, CDR1 is MNHNS and CDR2 SASEGT. The length of the CDR3 is 18 residues. V lost 2 bases, J lost 3 bases, and 12 bases stayed unmatched. This sample is part of a study of T cells after yellow fever vaccination. TCRdb reanalysed the 5' RACE reads using MiXCR and keeps one entry per CDR3 protein. Counted here are some 320,000 distinct CDR3 sequences, roughly 8.7% occurring once; the ten biggest clones make up around 17%. This clonotype originated in a man aged 18 to 29 who received the YFV17D yellow fever vaccine. The sequencing used PBMCs, collected on the day of the first yellow fever vaccination. The gene calls are TRBV6-1 and TRBJ2-4, with 8 bases fitting TRBD2. The CDR3 is CASSEPTGGPLVKNIQYF. The CDR3 DNA sequence: TGTGCCAGCAGTGAACCGACGGGGGGGCCGTTAGTCAAAAACATTCAGTACTTC.